Listed below are T cell receptor beta chains from one sample, sequenced in a study of blood T cell repertoires in COVID-19. Profiling relied on immunoSEQ multiplex PCR, and the TCRdb table lists in-frame clones only, not all of them. The sample carries 65,000 or so clones, more than 90% recorded once. Sequencing was carried out using peripheral blood. The receptors originated from a man aged 55-75 years with acute or convalescent COVID-19. Both conserved end residues are part of each CDR3.

17	TRBV27	CASSPDGQGGSYNEQFF
17	TRBV11-3	CASSSGLAGPSYNEQFF
15	TRBV25-1	CASSPLGALTDTQYF
19	TRBV5-1	CASSWTTSGGTRSTDTQYF
15	TRBV27	CASSLTGDVNSPLHF
17	TRBV7-9	CASSLDRIGSSYNEQFF
14	TRBV6-5	CASSRQGTAYGYTF
16	TRBV5-4	CASSSENRANTGELFF
12	TRBV29-1	CSAGEGSGGYTF
16	TRBV9	CASSGKGQGDNNEQFF
15	TRBV19	CASSITGQGTYEQYF
13	TRBV15	CATSRPEIYGYTF
15	TRBV5-1	CASRPDGGALGEQYF
14	TRBV19	CASSQQRSSYEQYF
13	TRBV5-1	CASRGTAGNTIYF
15	TRBV7-9	CASSLPGGPNTEAFF
14	TRBV9	CASSAGQRNTEAFF
16	TRBV9	CASSVGTGIGGDTQYF
13	TRBV21-1	CASSKAFQGEAFF
15	TRBV4-1	CASREQGGGANVLTF
17	TRBV10-3	CAISESRQGSWSTEAFF
18	TRBV4-1	CASSQDYAPGSIHNEQFF
18	TRBV18	CASSLLGAGLSGANVLTF
15	TRBV7-9	CASSFYTGTAETQYF
15	TRBV4-1	CASSQTDRVDEKLFF
18	TRBV18	CASSPASAGTGGNQPQHF
13	TRBV19	CASSSTVNQPQHF
16	TRBV18	CASSPYSGDGTDTQYF
17	TRBV4-1	CASSQDGRGQGDQPQHF
16	TRBV5-1	CASSLHSGGGAYEQYF
11	TRBV29-1	CSASDSYGYTF
16	TRBV19	CASSIGSGGASDTQYF
13	TRBV27	CASMGGTDQPQHF
14	TRBV18	CASSPEAFGNTIYF
15	TRBV5-1	CASSFNGASGNTIYF
16	TRBV4-1	CASSQTGTGLLREQYF
17	TRBV5-8	CASSPPWAGASTDTQYF
15	TRBV6-1	CASSEAPDRVYGYTF
18	TRBV2	CASKLRTSGGIDYNEQFF
14	TRBV6-5	CASRTQGWSQPQHF
17	TRBV29-1	CSVEPQGGPKDRYGYTF
15	TRBV5-6	CASSLRGAPGNTIYF
16	TRBV7-9	CASSLSRPTGNTEAFF
15	TRBV5-5	CASRYDRAVKNIQYF
15	TRBV20-1	CSASKPGGGNNEQFF
19	TRBV7-9	CASSLVRTGPTNSGNTIYF